This T cell receptor (beta chain) was recorded in a study of T cell responses to AZD1222 COVID-19 vaccine. Generated by immunoSEQ multiplex PCR, the TCRdb table keeps only in-frame clones and is missing some. The sample lists about 110,000 clones; approximately 90% were seen once. Germline loops: CDR1 GTSNPN, CDR2 SVGIG (reference sequence). The germline V and J ends were trimmed by 3 bases and 7 bases, with 10 bases remaining between them. The CDR3 is 12 amino acids. The chain is built from TRBV30 and TRBJ2-1; D is unresolved. The receptor comes from an adult in good health. The sequencing here drew on peripheral blood, taken on day 0 of AZD1222 vaccination. The DNA for the CDR3 is TGTGCCTGGAGCTTAACTGGGAATGAGCAGTTCTTC. This gives the protein CAWSLTGNEQFF.